This entry lists 20 T cell receptor beta chains sequenced from one sample in a study of shared clonotypes between healthy human individuals. Clones were sequenced by immunoSEQ multiplex PCR, and TCRdb holds only the in-frame ones, with some missing. The profile shows 2 million to 2.5 million clones, more than 90% of them singletons. The sequenced sample was naive CD4+ T cells sorted from blood. The subset denotes: CD45RA+ positively selected. The origin of the receptors is a man aged 18 to 30 in good health.

This chain uses TRBV7-8 with TRBJ1-2; 11 nucleotides agree with TRBD1. The germline V gene has CDR1 SGHVS and CDR2 FQNEAQ. V was clipped by 7 bases and J by 8 bases; unmatched bases: 6. The CDR3 extends over 13 amino acids. The CDR3 sequence is CASTTDRGLGYTF. CDR3 DNA sequence: TGTGCCAGCACCACGGACAGGGGGCTCGGCTACACCTTC.

The rearrangement uses TRBV7-9 and TRBJ2-5; no reliable D call. With 4 bases removed from V and 5 bases from J, the gap between germline ends came to 11 bases. CDR3 length: 13 residues. Germline lookup yields CDR1 SEHNR and CDR2 FQNEAQ (reference sequence). CDR3 residues: CASSSWFGETQYF. The CDR3 DNA reads TGTGCCAGCAGCTCCTGGTTCGGGGAGACCCAGTACTTC.

CDR3 DNA: TGTGCCAGCCTATCCGGGACAAATACCTACGAGCAGTACTTC. Protein sequence: CASLSGTNTYEQYF. This chain joins TRBV28 and TRBJ2-7; the D gene is possibly TRBD1 (6 bases). The CDR3 runs to 14 residues. The ends were cut back, 8 bases at V and 2 bases at J, with 16 bases in the middle. The germline V gene encodes CDR1 MDHEN and CDR2 SYDVKM.

This sequence joins TRBV6-1 and TRBJ1-5, with 8 nucleotides matching TRBD1. CDR1 and CDR2 (germline): MNHNS, SASEGT. The junction had 7 bases not matched to a gene; V was cut back by 6 bases and J by 9 bases. There are 13 residues in the CDR3. DNA of the CDR3: TGTGCCAGCAGCGGACAGGGTGAGAGGCCCCAGCATTTT. Amino acid sequence: CASSGQGERPQHF.

The rearrangement joins TRBV2 to TRBJ2-2; D is unresolved. This CDR3 comprises 12 residues. The V end lost 5 bases, the J end lost 3 bases, and 4 bases lay between the germline ends. From germline, CDR1 is SNHLY and CDR2 FYNNEI. The CDR3 DNA is TGTGCCAGCAGTAGTGACACCGGGGAGCTGTTTTTT. Its translation is CASSSDTGELFF.

J is TRBJ2-5 and V is TRBV4-3; 9 bases line up with TRBD2. V was pared by 0 bases and J by 8 bases, with 7 bases of the junction left unmatched. There are 15 residues in the CDR3. CDR1 LGHNA and CDR2 YSLEER come from the germline V gene. The CDR3 DNA reads TGCGCCAGCAGCCAAGAGGCGGGAGGGCCGTCTACCCAGTACTTC. Translation: CASSQEAGGPSTQYF.

The chain has TRBV7-2 and TRBJ2-7, with D maybe TRBD1 (7 bases). CDR1 is SGHTA and CDR2 is FQGNSA in the germline V gene. Trimming left V 6 bases short and J 3 bases short, with 18 bases between. The CDR3 is made up of 15 amino acids. CDR3 sequence reads: CASSPGGSGVYEQYF. The CDR3, as DNA: TGTGCCAGCAGTCCAGGGGGATCGGGAGTCTACGAGCAGTACTTC.

The V and J genes are TRBV5-4 and TRBJ2-5; D gene unclear. Germline V gene lookup returns CDR1 SGHNT and CDR2 YYREEE (reference sequence). The CDR3 is 14 amino acids. V lost 1 base and J lost 5, with 12 bases in between. The CDR3, as DNA: TGTGCCAGCAGCTTGTCGTCGGATCAGGAGACCCAGTACTTC. Encoded protein: CASSLSSDQETQYF.

V and J are TRBV30 and TRBJ1-6; the D gene is possibly TRBD1 (6 bases). Looked up from germline, CDR1 is GTSNPN and CDR2 is SVGIG (reference sequence). The CDR3 consists of 16 residues. With 2 bases removed from V and 7 bases from J, the gap between germline ends came to 18 bases. In DNA form, the CDR3 reads TGTGCCTGGAGTTCAATCCTCCCGGGGGCCAATTCACCCCTCCACTTT. Amino acids: CAWSSILPGANSPLHF.

The chain employs TRBV6-5 and TRBJ2-1; the match to TRBD1 covers 9 bases. V lost 10 bases to trimming and J lost 6 bases; unmatched junction nucleotides: 4. Germline V CDR1 and CDR2: MNHEY, SVGAGI. The CDR3 extends over 12 amino acids. CDR3 sequence: CATRTGANEQFF. In nucleotides, the CDR3 is TGTGCCACCCGGACAGGGGCCAATGAGCAGTTCTTC.

A note on this clone: One end of the junction does not line up with germline, which may come from a read error. The V and J genes are TRBV7-2 and TRBJ2-2, with TRBD1 as a possible D gene (5 bases). The germline V gene has CDR1 SGHTA and CDR2 FQGNSA. CDR3 length equals 15 residues. Here the CDR3 reads CASRLGADNTGELFF. In DNA form, the CDR3 reads TGTGCCAGCAGATTAGGGGCAGATAACACCGGGGAGCTGTTTTTT.

V usage is TRBV27 and J usage is TRBJ1-1; 7 bases line up with TRBD1. CDR1 and CDR2 (germline): MNHEY, SMNVEV (reference sequence). There are 14 residues in the CDR3. V lost 5 bases, J lost 6 bases, and 9 bases stayed unmatched. CDR3 DNA: TGTGCCAGCAGTCGTACATCCACAGGGGCTGAAGCTTTCTTT. Amino acids: CASSRTSTGAEAFF.

This chain links TRBV2 with TRBJ1-2, with D possibly matching TRBD1 (5 bases). Per germline, CDR1 SNHLY and CDR2 FYNNEI. The V gene lost 4 bases and the J gene lost 8 bases, with 11 bases spanning the gap. This CDR3 spans 12 amino acids. In nucleotides, the CDR3 is TGTGCCAGCAGTGGAGGGGAGGGCGGCTACACCTTC. Translation gives CASSGGEGGYTF.

The chain joins TRBV10-1 to TRBJ2-2, with 7 nucleotides matching TRBD2. CDR3 length: 16 amino acids. Germline V CDR1 and CDR2: WNHNN, SYGVQD (reference sequence). The V and J ends lost 2 bases and 0 bases, in that order; junction bases with no gene match: 3. The CDR3 nucleotides read TGCGCCAGCAGTGAGATGGGAGGGCCGAACACCGGGGAGCTGTTTTTT. Its translation: CASSEMGGPNTGELFF.

This chain joins TRBV6-5 and TRBJ1-1; 8 nucleotides match TRBD1. V gave up 2 bases and J gave up 5 bases; unmatched junction bases: 1. Per the germline V gene, CDR1 is MNHEY and CDR2 is SVGAGI. CDR3 length: 13 amino acids. This CDR3 is CASSYGDRTEAFF. The DNA for the CDR3 is TGTGCCAGCAGTTACGGGGACAGGACTGAAGCTTTCTTT.

Concerning this clone itself: The junction departs from the called germline gene at one end, perhaps through a read error. V is TRBV7-7 and J is TRBJ1-2; D not certain. This CDR3 has 15 residues. CDR1 is SSHAT and CDR2 is FNYEAQ in the germline V gene (reference sequence). CDR3 sequence (DNA): TGTGCTAGCAGCCCCGGCCCGTTCGAGGGCTATGGCTACACCTTC. Amino acids: CASSPGPFEGYGYTF.

Regarding this clone: The sample carries other DNA sequences with the same CDR3. CDR3 DNA: TGTGCCTGGAGTCAAGGGCAGGCGCGAGAGACCCAGTACTTC. This gives the protein CAWSQGQARETQYF. The chain couples TRBV30 to TRBJ2-5; D remains ambiguous. Germline values: CDR1 GTSNPN, CDR2 SVGIG (reference sequence). The CDR3 extends over 14 amino acids. The V end was cut by 2 bases, the J end by 4 bases, with 14 bases between.

With regard to this clone: At the DNA level, this CDR3 is encoded by other sequences in the same sample as well. This chain joins TRBV20-1 and TRBJ2-5; 7 bases are shared with TRBD2. CDR1 DFQATT and CDR2 SNEGSKA come from the germline V gene (reference sequence). This CDR3 is built from 11 residues. V shed 4 bases, J shed 4 bases, and the junction held 0 bases outside the gene matches. The CDR3 here is CSATGGETQYF. The CDR3 region has the DNA TGCAGTGCTACGGGGGGAGAGACCCAGTACTTC.

The chain is built from TRBV9 and TRBJ2-3; no definite D call. Trimming stripped 0 bases from V and 5 bases from J, with 16 bases between. CDR1 and CDR2 (germline): SGDLS, YYNGEE. CDR3 size: 16 residues. The CDR3 spells CASSVGLFRPQDTQYF. In DNA, the CDR3 is TGTGCCAGCAGCGTAGGACTGTTTCGCCCCCAAGATACGCAGTATTTT.

This rearrangement joins TRBV2 to TRBJ2-7; 13 nucleotides agree with TRBD2. The germline CDR1 and CDR2 sequences are SNHLY and FYNNEI. This CDR3 has 14 residues. V lost 7 bases, J lost 6 bases, and 6 bases stayed unmatched. In nucleotides, the CDR3 is TGTGCCAGCACCTCCGGGACTAGCGGGACCGAGCAGTACTTC. This translates into CASTSGTSGTEQYF.